The clone carrying this T cell receptor (beta chain) was recorded only once. Its specificity is unknown. J gave up 0 bases and V 4 bases, and 9 bases lay outside the gene matches. This CDR3 has 15 residues. Looked up from germline, CDR1 is SQVTM and CDR2 is ANQGSEA. This record comes from a study of T cell repertoires in ileal Crohn's disease. For the study at large: Less than 45% were active smokers at surgery; median disease duration was nearly eight years. M6 samples are neoterminal ileum biopsies from postoperative colonoscopy. Study-wide results and limits: All patients with clonality above 26.8% had endoscopic recurrence. Postoperative endoscopy occurred within one year, median about 7 months.

Clones were sequenced by immunoSEQ multiplex PCR, and TCRdb holds only the in-frame ones, with some missing. The sample yields nearly 11,000 clones, approximately 79% seen once. Time point meaning: neoterminal ileum biopsy at postoperative endoscopy, about 6 months after surgery. This TCR was sampled from an adult with Crohn's disease. Specimen: ileal tissue. The rearrangement uses TRBV29-1 and TRBJ2-7, with 7 bases that match TRBD1. The CDR3: CSVVTGAVGSYEQYF. The CDR3 bases are TGCAGCGTTGTCACAGGGGCGGTAGGCTCCTACGAGCAGTACTTC.